This entry is about one T cell receptor beta chain. Trimming pared 3 bases from V and 2 bases from J, leaving 2 bases between. CDR1 DFQATT and CDR2 SNEGSKA come from the germline V gene (reference sequence). There are 10 residues in the CDR3. The sample is drawn from a study of blood T cells in healthy people across ages. A sample-barcoded 5' primer and a J-beta primer mix were used in a second PCR of roughly 6 to 12 cycles. TCRdb independently ran MiXCR on the 5' RACE reads; one entry per CDR3 protein. The table lists about 600,000 distinct CDR3 sequences, around 48% of them singletons, with 20% to 25% in the top ten.

This sequence was found in an elderly man in good health. This chain joins TRBV20-1 and TRBJ2-7; the D is unclear. Source material: blood. As DNA, the CDR3 is TGCAGTGCTAGTACCTACGAGCAGTACTTC. This encodes CSASTYEQYF.